These 3 T cell receptor beta chains came from one sample sequenced in a study of T cell changes during pregnancy in multiple sclerosis. TCRdb's table, derived via immunoSEQ multiplex PCR, lists solely in-frame clones and lacks some. The table records more than 55,000 clones, just over 90% of them present only once. The sample consisted of peripheral blood, taken in the third trimester of pregnancy. These receptors were collected from a female donor with multiple sclerosis, enrolled in a pregnancy study.

V gene TRBV6-6 combines with J gene TRBJ2-7; 8 nucleotides line up with TRBD2. V was pared by 5 bases and J by 7 bases, with 13 bases of the junction left unmatched. Per germline, CDR1 MNHNY and CDR2 SVGAGI (reference sequence). The CDR3 runs to 15 residues. This CDR3 reads CASSTPGLEVEEQYF. CDR3 DNA: TGTGCCAGCAGTACCCCGGGACTAGAGGTGGAGGAGCAGTACTTC.

This clone was picked up a small number of times. This chain links TRBV7-9 with TRBJ2-1, with 9 bases fitting TRBD2. Germline CDR1 and CDR2: SEHNR and FQNEAQ (reference sequence). This CDR3 region has 14 residues. J gave up 8 bases and V 4 bases, and 6 bases lay outside the gene matches. CDR3 in DNA: TGTGCCAGCAGCTCCTGGACTAGCGCCTATGAGCAGTTCTTC. Its translation is CASSSWTSAYEQFF.

V and J are TRBV4-1 and TRBJ2-1; possibly TRBD2 for D (6 bases). This CDR3 region has 13 residues. CDR1 MGHRA and CDR2 YSYEKL come from the germline V gene. V lost 4 bases to trimming and J lost 6 bases, with 10 bases between them. In nucleotides, the CDR3 is TGCGCCAGCAGCCCGGGGACTCTCAATGAGCAGTTCTTC. It codes for CASSPGTLNEQFF.